This TCR beta chain originates from a study of spatial heterogeneity in lung cancer. This clonotype is labeled medium-sized. Its target is unknown. Via MiXCR, TCRdb re-called the 5' RACE reads, giving one row per CDR3 protein. The table has a few thousand distinct CDR3 sequences, under 9% seen once. Study conclusions and caveats: Mutation counts in tumors were tracked by counts of expanded intratumoral alpha and beta TCRs. Regional and ubiquitous nonsynonymous mutations were tracked by counts of regional and ubiquitous expanded TCRs, respectively.

Noted time point: sample taken at primary tumor resection. Unsorted samples of tumor, nontumor lung or frozen PBMC had their whole RNA sequenced. The TCR was taken from a female donor with early-stage non-small cell lung cancer. Sequencing used lung tumor tissue, obtained at surgery.

CDR3 loop: CASSLWQGDQPQHF. CDR3 coding DNA: TGTGCCAGCAGCTTATGGCAAGGGGATCAGCCCCAGCATTTT. The chain uses TRBV7-2 and TRBJ1-5; tentatively, D is TRBD1 (5 bases). Trimming shortened V by 2 bases and J by 5 bases, and 10 bases separated the two germline ends. The CDR3 has 14 residues. Germline CDR1 reads SGHTA; CDR2 reads FQGNSA.